This T cell receptor beta chain was retrieved from a study of blood T cell repertoires in COVID-19. About the study: In each case, the material was cDNA or gDNA derived from T cells, B-cell-depleted T cells, or PBMCs.

Profiling relied on immunoSEQ multiplex PCR, and the TCRdb table lists in-frame clones only, not all of them. Among about 200,000 clones listed, approximately 83% were seen once. CDR1 is MDHEN and CDR2 is SYDVKM in the germline V gene. This CDR3 has 15 residues. V was pared by 6 bases and J by 3 bases, with 6 bases of the junction left unmatched. The chain has TRBV28 and TRBJ2-2, with TRBD2 matching over 8 bases. Sequences were obtained from peripheral blood. This TCR was sampled from a middle-aged woman with active or convalescent COVID-19. The CDR3 loop is CASSRPGLDTGELFF. In DNA form, the CDR3 reads TGTGCCAGCAGCAGACCGGGACTAGACACCGGGGAGCTGTTTTTT.